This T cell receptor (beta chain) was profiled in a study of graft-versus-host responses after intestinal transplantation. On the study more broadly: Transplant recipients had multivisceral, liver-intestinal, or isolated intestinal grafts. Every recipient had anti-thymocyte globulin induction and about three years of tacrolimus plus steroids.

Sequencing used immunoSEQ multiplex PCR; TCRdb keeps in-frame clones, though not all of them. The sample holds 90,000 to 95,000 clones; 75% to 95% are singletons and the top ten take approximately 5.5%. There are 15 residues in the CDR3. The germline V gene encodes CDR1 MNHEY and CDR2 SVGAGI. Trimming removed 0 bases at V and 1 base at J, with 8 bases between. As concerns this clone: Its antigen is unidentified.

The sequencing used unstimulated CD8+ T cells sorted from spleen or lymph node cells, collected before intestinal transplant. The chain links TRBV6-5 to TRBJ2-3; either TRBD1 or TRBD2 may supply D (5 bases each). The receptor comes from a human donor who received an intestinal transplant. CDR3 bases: TGTGCCAGCAGTTACTCAGGGGAGCGCACAGATACGCAGTATTTT. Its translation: CASSYSGERTDTQYF.